Presented here are 18 T cell receptor beta chains from one specimen sequenced in a study of PD-1 blockade in classical Hodgkin lymphoma. All trial patients relapsed after autologous stem cell transplantation. Thawed PBMCs underwent magnetic negative selection to yield purified CD4+ T cells. Sequenced by immunoSEQ multiplex PCR; TCRdb stores in-frame clones only, minus some. The sample lists some 35,000 clones, about nine tenths occurring once. This specimen was CD4+ T cells from blood, taken at baseline. The receptors shown here come from a human donor with classical Hodgkin lymphoma.

This clone is a singleton in its sample. Other DNA sequences of this sample code for an identical CDR3. This chain connects TRBV18 to TRBJ1-2; D gene unclear. The CDR3 covers 17 residues. V gave up 3 bases and J gave up 2 bases, with 19 bases separating them. Per germline, CDR1 KGHSH and CDR2 LQKENI. In nucleotides, the CDR3 is TGTGCCAGCTCACCGACTGGAGGAGGAACTCTAAACTATGGCTACACCTTC. Protein: CASSPTGGGTLNYGYTF.

V and J are TRBV11-3 and TRBJ2-7; 8 bases fit TRBD1. V lost 5 bases to trimming and J lost 6 bases; unmatched junction nucleotides: 9. The CDR3 has 14 residues. Germline CDR1 and CDR2: SGHNT and YENEEA. The CDR3 protein is CASSPRAGGSEQYF. The CDR3 nucleotides read TGTGCCAGCAGCCCACGGGCAGGGGGCTCCGAGCAGTACTTC.

CDR3 loop: CASGTDVSGANVLTF. DNA of the CDR3: TGTGCCAGCGGAACTGATGTCTCTGGGGCCAACGTCCTGACTTTC. The chain links TRBV18 to TRBJ2-6; D is unclear. The V end was cut by 8 bases, the J end by 0 bases, with 11 bases between. Germline V gene sequence: CDR1 KGHSH, CDR2 LQKENI. The CDR3 contains 15 residues.

The chain links TRBV9 to TRBJ1-3, with no clear D. This CDR3 contains 13 residues. The germline V and J ends were trimmed by 4 bases and 4 bases, with 9 bases remaining between them. Germline-derived CDR1 and CDR2 are SGDLS and YYNGEE. The CDR3 sequence: CASSLVTGNTIYF. CDR3 nucleotide sequence: TGTGCCAGCAGCCTAGTGACAGGAAACACCATATATTTT.

The chain carries TRBV28 and TRBJ1-1; 8 bases line up with TRBD1. CDR3 length: 13 amino acids. V lost 8 bases, J lost 5 bases, and 7 bases stayed unmatched. Germline V CDR1 and CDR2: MDHEN, SYDVKM. CDR3 coding DNA: TGTGCCAGCGGGCAGGGGGCGAGGACTGAAGCTTTCTTT. Protein sequence: CASGQGARTEAFF.

The chain uses TRBV28 and TRBJ2-7; D may correspond to TRBD1 or TRBD2 (6 bases each). The V gene's germline CDR1 is MDHEN and CDR2 SYDVKM. CDR3 length equals 15 residues. The V end lost 6 bases, the J end lost 3 bases, and 18 bases lay between the germline ends. The DNA of the CDR3 is TGTGCCAGCAGGGGAGCCGGGGGCTTCCTCTACGAGCAGTACTTC. Protein product: CASRGAGGFLYEQYF.

CDR3 residues: CASSVGGSNYGYTF. DNA of the CDR3: TGCGCCAGCAGCGTCGGCGGCTCTAACTATGGCTACACCTTC. V is TRBV5-1 and J is TRBJ1-2; D not certain. There are 14 residues in the CDR3. Germline V CDR1 and CDR2: SGHRS, YFSETQ. Between the trimmed V and J ends, which lost 4 bases and 0 bases, there was a span of 10 bases.

The chain recombines TRBV28 with TRBJ2-5, with 13 bases that match TRBD2. CDR3 size: 14 residues. Germline V gene lookup returns CDR1 MDHEN and CDR2 SYDVKM. The ends lost 6 bases at V and 4 bases at J; junction bases unmatched: 2. In DNA, the CDR3 is TGTGCCAGCAGACTAGCGGGAGGGCCAGAGACCCAGTACTTC. Encoded protein: CASRLAGGPETQYF. The whole variable domain, filled in from reference TRBV28 and TRBJ2-5, reads DVKVTQSSRYLVKRTGEKVFLECVQDMDHENMFWYRQDPGLGLRLIYFSYDVKMKEKGDIPEGYSVSREKKERFSLILESASTNQTSMYLCASRLAGGPETQYFGPGTRLLVL.

CDR3 region: CASSSGTSGIWSYNEQFF. CDR3 nucleotides: TGTGCCAGCAGCTCCGGGACTAGCGGGATCTGGTCCTACAATGAGCAGTTCTTC. The chain has TRBV5-5 and TRBJ2-1; 13 nucleotides line up with TRBD2. V gave up 3 bases and J gave up 1 base; unmatched junction bases: 7. The CDR3 length is 18 residues. Germline CDR1 and CDR2: SGHKS and YYEKEE (reference sequence).

The V gene is TRBV19, the J gene TRBJ2-7; perhaps TRBD1 as D (6 bases). V was clipped by 8 bases and J by 4 bases, with 15 bases between them. Germline assignment: CDR1 LNHDA and CDR2 SQIVND (reference sequence). This CDR3 has 13 amino acids. As DNA, the CDR3 is TGTGCCAGTTCGCCAGGGGTTAAGTACGAGCAGTACTTC. Amino acids: CASSPGVKYEQYF.

This chain joins TRBV10-3 and TRBJ1-5; D may be TRBD1 (5 bases). The V end was cut by 0 bases, the J end by 5 bases, with 8 bases between. CDR1 is ENHRY and CDR2 is SYGVKD in the germline V gene. The CDR3 is 14 amino acids. The CDR3 DNA is TGTGCCATCAGTGAGTCGCAGGGCCATCAGCCCCAGCATTTT. Translated, it gives CAISESQGHQPQHF.

The chain has TRBV28 and TRBJ1-4, with unresolved D. Germline CDR1 is MDHEN and CDR2 is SYDVKM. Trimming took 0 bases from V and 0 from J, leaving 8 bases between them. There are 16 residues in the CDR3. For the CDR3, the DNA is TGTGCCAGCAGTTTATGGGGAGGTGCAACTAATGAAAAACTGTTTTTT. As protein: CASSLWGGATNEKLFF.

This rearrangement joins TRBV6-4 to TRBJ2-3, with D uncertain. V lost 0 bases to trimming and J lost 1 base, with 8 bases between them. This CDR3 has 15 residues. Germline V gene sequence: CDR1 MRHNA, CDR2 SNTAGT. The CDR3 sequence is CASSDSRVGTDTQYF. CDR3 DNA sequence: TGTGCCAGCAGTGACTCGAGAGTCGGCACAGATACGCAGTATTTT.

The chain employs TRBV6-1 and TRBJ2-5; the D is unclear. The CDR3 sequence is 14 residues long. Germline CDR1 and CDR2: MNHNS and SASEGT. Trimming left V 2 bases short and J 4 bases short, with 11 bases between. Written as DNA, the CDR3 is TGTGCCAGCAGTGAAACGGCAGTCAGAGAGACCCAGTACTTC. It specifies CASSETAVRETQYF.

The gene calls are TRBV27 and TRBJ2-7, with a weak D call TRBD2 (5 bases). The CDR3 extends over 15 amino acids. Trimming left V 5 bases short and J 2 bases short, with 16 bases between. CDR1 is MNHEY and CDR2 is SMNVEV in the germline V gene (reference sequence). This chain's CDR3 is CASSLFLAKPYEQYF. CDR3 bases: TGTGCCAGCAGTCTTTTTCTAGCTAAGCCCTACGAGCAGTACTTC.

V gene TRBV11-2 combines with J gene TRBJ2-7; 12 bases match TRBD2. The V segment lost 8 bases and the J segment 3 bases; nucleotides outside the gene matches: 8. This CDR3 comprises 15 residues. CDR1 and CDR2 (germline): SGHAT, FQNNGV. DNA of the CDR3: TGTGCCAGCGCCGCCTGGACTAGCGGGAACTACGAGCAGTACTTC. Its protein is CASAAWTSGNYEQYF.

The V call is TRBV18, the J call TRBJ1-5; 8 nucleotides line up with TRBD1. Trimming cost V 2 bases and J 2 bases; bases outside gene matches: 2. CDR1 is KGHSH and CDR2 is LQKENI in the germline V gene. The CDR3 has 15 amino acids. In nucleotides, the CDR3 is TGTGCCAGCTCACCAGCACAGGGGGGCAATCAGCCCCAGCATTTT. The encoded protein is CASSPAQGGNQPQHF.

V usage is TRBV7-9 and J usage is TRBJ2-1, with 9 bases that match TRBD2. CDR1 SEHNR and CDR2 FQNEAQ come from the germline V gene (reference sequence). The CDR3 length is 14 residues. J lost 5 bases, V lost 4 bases, and 3 bases had no gene match. CDR3 loop: CASSSRLADNEQFF. The CDR3 coding sequence is TGTGCCAGCAGCTCTAGACTAGCGGACAATGAGCAGTTCTTC.